The 5 T cell receptor beta chains below all came from one sample that was sequenced in a study of T cell clonality in common variable immunodeficiency. Sequencing used immunoSEQ multiplex PCR; TCRdb keeps in-frame clones, though not all of them. The sample yields around 21,000 clones, without any singletons. Their antigen targets remain unknown. Study-level points and caveats: Reportedly, TCR beta sequences from common variable immunodeficiency showed fewer deletions and N-nucleotide insertions.

The sequenced material came from peripheral blood mononuclear cells. Source of these receptors: a human donor with common variable immunodeficiency.

Points on this clone: The read falls 3 residues short of the CDR3 end, and the missing part is taken from the germline J gene. J is TRBJ1-6 and V is TRBV18, with D unresolved. Per germline, CDR1 KGHSH and CDR2 LQKENI. The V end was cut by 2 bases, the J end by 11 bases, with 10 bases between. CDR3 size: 13 residues. The CDR3 reads CASSPAAETPLHF. The sequenced part of the CDR3 DNA is TGTGCCAGCTCACCAGCGGCAGAAACACCC.

This clone was detected only a few times. Read sequence stops 3 residues before the CDR3 end, and the germline J gene provides the missing end. The rearrangement joins TRBV7-2 to TRBJ1-1; 8 bases align to TRBD1. V lost 4 bases to trimming and J lost 7 bases; unmatched junction nucleotides: 11. The CDR3 totals 15 residues. The germline gives CDR1 SGHTA, CDR2 FQGNSA. The CDR3 DNA, read in part, is TGTGCCAGCAGCTCGGGAGACAGGGGCCCCAATGAA. This translates into CASSSGDRGPNE. The whole CDR3 reads CASSSGDRGPNEAFF.

This clone has more than one count but fewer than ten. Read sequence stops 3 residues before the CDR3 end, and the germline J gene provides the missing end. The rearrangement uses TRBV18 and TRBJ1-1; a weak D match, TRBD1 (6 bases). V dropped 2 bases and J dropped 3 bases, with 13 bases sitting between them. The CDR3 contains 15 residues. In germline, CDR1 is KGHSH, CDR2 LQKENI. The DNA read from the CDR3 is TGTGCCAGCTCACCATTTACAGGGTTGGACACTGAA. Protein: CASSPFTGLDTE. In full, the CDR3 reads CASSPFTGLDTEAFF.

Notes on this clone: The sequence runs out 3 residues before the end of the CDR3; the remainder is reconstructed from the germline J gene. Other DNA sequences in the same sample also yield this CDR3. V and J are TRBV19 and TRBJ2-7; tentatively, D is TRBD1 (5 bases). Trimming cost V 1 base and J 2 bases, with 9 bases left between them. The CDR3 has 14 amino acids. Germline V CDR1 and CDR2: LNHDA, SQIVND (reference sequence). The CDR3 sequence is CASSIGGSAYEQYF. CDR3 DNA (partial): TGTGCCAGTAGTATAGGGGGCAGCGCCTACGAG.

This clone was detected only a few times. The read finishes 3 residues shy of the CDR3 end, and the germline J gene is used to complete it. The rearrangement joins TRBV19 to TRBJ2-1, with D possibly being TRBD1 (7 bases). This CDR3 has 15 residues. Germline CDR1 reads LNHDA; CDR2 reads SQIVND (reference sequence). The germline V and J ends were trimmed by 6 bases and 6 bases, with 18 bases remaining between them. The CDR3 region is CASSWDSQGGNEQFF. CDR3 DNA, as far as it was read: TGTGCCAGTAGCTGGGATAGCCAGGGGGGCAATGAG.